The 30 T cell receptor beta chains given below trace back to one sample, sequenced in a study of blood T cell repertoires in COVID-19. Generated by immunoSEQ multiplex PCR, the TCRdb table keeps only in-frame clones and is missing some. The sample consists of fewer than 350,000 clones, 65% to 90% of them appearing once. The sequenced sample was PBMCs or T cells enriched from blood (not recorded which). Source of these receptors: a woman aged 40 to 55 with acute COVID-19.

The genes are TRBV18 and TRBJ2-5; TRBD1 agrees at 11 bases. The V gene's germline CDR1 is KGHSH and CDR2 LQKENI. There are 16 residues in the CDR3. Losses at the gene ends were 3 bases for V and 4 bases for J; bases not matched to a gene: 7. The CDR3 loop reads CASSPPTGTGGETQYF. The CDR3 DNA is TGTGCCAGCTCACCCCCCACCGGGACAGGGGGAGAGACCCAGTACTTC.

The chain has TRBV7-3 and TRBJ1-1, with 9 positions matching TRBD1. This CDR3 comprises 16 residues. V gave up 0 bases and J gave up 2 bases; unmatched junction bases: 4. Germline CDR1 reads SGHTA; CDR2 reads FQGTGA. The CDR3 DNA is TGTGCCAGCAGCTTAACAAGGGGACAGGGCAACACTGAAGCTTTCTTT. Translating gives CASSLTRGQGNTEAFF.

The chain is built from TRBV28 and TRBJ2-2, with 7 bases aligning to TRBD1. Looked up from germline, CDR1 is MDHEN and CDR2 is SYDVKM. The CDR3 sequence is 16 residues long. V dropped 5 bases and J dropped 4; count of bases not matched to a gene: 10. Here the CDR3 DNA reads TGTGCCAGCAGTGCTTTATTTAACAGGGGCACCGGGGAGCTGTTTTTT. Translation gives CASSALFNRGTGELFF.

The CDR3 here is CASSLILGLSGIFNEQFF. DNA for the CDR3: TGTGCCAGCAGCCTAATTTTGGGTCTTAGCGGGATTTTTAATGAGCAGTTCTTC. This chain joins TRBV11-2 and TRBJ2-1; 8 nucleotides match TRBD2. Germline V gene lookup returns CDR1 SGHAT and CDR2 FQNNGV. This CDR3 has 18 residues. Trimming cost V 5 bases and J 7 bases; bases outside gene matches: 19.

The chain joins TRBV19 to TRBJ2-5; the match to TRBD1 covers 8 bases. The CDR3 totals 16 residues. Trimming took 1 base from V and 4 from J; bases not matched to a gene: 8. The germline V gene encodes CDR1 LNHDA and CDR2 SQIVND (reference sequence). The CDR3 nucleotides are TGTGCCAGTAGTATAGGTCCGACAGGGGCGGGAGAGACCCAGTACTTC. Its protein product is CASSIGPTGAGETQYF.

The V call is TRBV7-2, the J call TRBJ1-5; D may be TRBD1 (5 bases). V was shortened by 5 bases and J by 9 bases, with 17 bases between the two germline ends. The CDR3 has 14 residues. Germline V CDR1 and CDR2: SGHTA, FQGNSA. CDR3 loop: CASSTDTRGGPQHF. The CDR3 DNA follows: TGTGCCAGCAGCACGGACACAAGAGGTGGGCCCCAGCATTTT. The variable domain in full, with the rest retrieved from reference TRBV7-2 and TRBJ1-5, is GAGVSQSPSNKVTEKGKDVELRCDPISGHTALYWYRQSLGQGLEFLIYFQGNSAPDKSGLPSDRFSAERTGGSVSTLTIQRTQQEDSAVYLCASSTDTRGGPQHFGDGTRLSIL.

The CDR3 spells CASSHPGQGNEKLFF. The CDR3 DNA follows: TGCGCCAGCAGCCATCCGGGACAGGGAAATGAAAAACTGTTTTTT. The rearrangement links TRBV4-3 to TRBJ1-4, with 9 positions matching TRBD1. V was pared by 3 bases and J by 5 bases, with 4 bases of the junction left unmatched. The CDR3 contains 15 residues. Germline V gene sequence: CDR1 LGHNA, CDR2 YSLEER.

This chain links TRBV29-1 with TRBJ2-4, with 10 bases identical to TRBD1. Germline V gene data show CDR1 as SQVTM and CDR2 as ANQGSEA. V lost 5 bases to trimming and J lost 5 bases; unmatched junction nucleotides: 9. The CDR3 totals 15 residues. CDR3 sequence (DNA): TGCAGCGTTTTAGGGGACAGGGGTTACCAAAACATTCAGTACTTC. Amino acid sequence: CSVLGDRGYQNIQYF. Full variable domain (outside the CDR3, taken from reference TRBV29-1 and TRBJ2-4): SAVISQKPSRDICQRGTSLTIQCQVDSQVTMMFWYRQQPGQSLTLIATANQGSEATYESGFVIDKFPISRPNLTFSTLTVSNMSPEDSSIYLCSVLGDRGYQNIQYFGAGTRLSVL.

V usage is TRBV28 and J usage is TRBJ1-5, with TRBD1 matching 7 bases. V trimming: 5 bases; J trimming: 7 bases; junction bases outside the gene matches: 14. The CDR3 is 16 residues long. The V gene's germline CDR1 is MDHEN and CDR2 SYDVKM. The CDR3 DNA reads TGTGCCAGCAGTCCTTACAGGGGTGTCCTCCGCCAGCCCCAGCATTTT. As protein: CASSPYRGVLRQPQHF.

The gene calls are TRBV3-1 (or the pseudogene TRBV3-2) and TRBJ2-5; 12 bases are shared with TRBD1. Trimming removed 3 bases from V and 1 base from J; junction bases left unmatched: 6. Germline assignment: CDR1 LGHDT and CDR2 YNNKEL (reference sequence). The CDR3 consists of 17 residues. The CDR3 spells CASSHHPGQGAQETQYF. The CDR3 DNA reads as TGTGCCAGCAGCCACCATCCGGGACAGGGGGCCCAAGAGACCCAGTACTTC.

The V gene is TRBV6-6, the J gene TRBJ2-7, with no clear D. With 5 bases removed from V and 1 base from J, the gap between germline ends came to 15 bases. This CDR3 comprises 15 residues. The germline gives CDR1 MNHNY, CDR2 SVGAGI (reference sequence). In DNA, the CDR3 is TGTGCCAGCAGTCCCCTGCTCAGTTCGTCCTACGAGCAGTACTTC. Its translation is CASSPLLSSSYEQYF.

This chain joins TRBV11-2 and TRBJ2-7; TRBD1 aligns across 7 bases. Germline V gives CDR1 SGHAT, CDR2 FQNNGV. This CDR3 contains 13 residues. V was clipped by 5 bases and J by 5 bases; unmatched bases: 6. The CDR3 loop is CASSEQGINEQYF. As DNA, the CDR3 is TGTGCCAGCAGCGAACAGGGGATTAACGAGCAGTACTTC. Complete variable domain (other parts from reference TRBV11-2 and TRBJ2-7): EAGVAQSPRYKIIEKRQSVAFWCNPISGHATLYWYQQILGQGPKLLIQFQNNGVVDDSQLPKDRFSAERLKGVDSTLKIQPAKLEDSAVYLCASSEQGINEQYFGPGTRLTVT.

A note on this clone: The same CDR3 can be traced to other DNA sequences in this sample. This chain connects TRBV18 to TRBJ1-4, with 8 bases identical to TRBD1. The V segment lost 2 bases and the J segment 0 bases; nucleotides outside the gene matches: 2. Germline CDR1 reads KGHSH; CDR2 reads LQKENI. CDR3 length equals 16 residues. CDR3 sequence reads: CASSPGQGTTNEKLFF. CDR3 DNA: TGTGCCAGCTCACCAGGACAGGGAACAACTAATGAAAAACTGTTTTTT. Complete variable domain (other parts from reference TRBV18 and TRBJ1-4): NAGVMQNPRHLVRRRGQEARLRCSPMKGHSHVYWYRQLPEEGLKFMVYLQKENIIDESGMPKERFSAEFPKEGPSILRIQQVVRGDSAAYFCASSPGQGTTNEKLFFGSGTQLSVL.

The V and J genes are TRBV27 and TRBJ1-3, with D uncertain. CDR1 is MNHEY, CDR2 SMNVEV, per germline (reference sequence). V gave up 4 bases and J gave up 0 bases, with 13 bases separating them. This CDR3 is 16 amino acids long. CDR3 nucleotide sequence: TGTGCCAGCAGTTCCCGCGACGGGAGCTCTGGAAACACCATATATTTT. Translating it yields CASSSRDGSSGNTIYF.

The CDR3 sequence: CASSAGLAGGGTQYF. CDR3 sequence (DNA): TGTGCCAGCAGCGCGGGACTAGCGGGAGGGGGTACGCAGTATTTT. The chain is built from TRBV9 and TRBJ2-3, with 16 nucleotides matching TRBD2. Germline assignment: CDR1 SGDLS and CDR2 YYNGEE. Trimming took 3 bases from V and 8 from J; bases not matched to a gene: 3. CDR3 length: 15 residues.

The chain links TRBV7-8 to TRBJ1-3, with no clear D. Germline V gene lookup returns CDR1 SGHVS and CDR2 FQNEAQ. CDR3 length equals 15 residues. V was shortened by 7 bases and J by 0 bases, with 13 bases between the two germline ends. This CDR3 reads CASKSEAFSGNTIYF. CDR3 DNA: TGTGCCAGCAAATCGGAGGCCTTCTCTGGAAACACCATATATTTT.

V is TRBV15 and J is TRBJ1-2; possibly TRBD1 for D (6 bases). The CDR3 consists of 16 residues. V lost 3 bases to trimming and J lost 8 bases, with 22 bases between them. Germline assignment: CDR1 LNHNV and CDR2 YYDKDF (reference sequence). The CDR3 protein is CATSRGKTGGVDGYTF. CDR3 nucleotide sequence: TGTGCCACCAGCAGGGGTAAGACAGGAGGCGTCGACGGCTACACCTTC.

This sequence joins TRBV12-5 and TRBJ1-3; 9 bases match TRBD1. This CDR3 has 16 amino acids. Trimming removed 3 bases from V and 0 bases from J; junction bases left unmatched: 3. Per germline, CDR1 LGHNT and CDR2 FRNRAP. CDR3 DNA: TGTGCTAGTGGTTTACGGACAGGGGTCTCTGGAAACACCATATATTTT. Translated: CASGLRTGVSGNTIYF.

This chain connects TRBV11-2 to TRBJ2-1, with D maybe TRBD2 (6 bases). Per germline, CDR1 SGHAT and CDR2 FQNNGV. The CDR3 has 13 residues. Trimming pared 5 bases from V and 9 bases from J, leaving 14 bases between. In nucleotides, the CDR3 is TGTGCCAGCAGCCCCTCACAGGAGGGTGAGCAGTTCTTC. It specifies CASSPSQEGEQFF.

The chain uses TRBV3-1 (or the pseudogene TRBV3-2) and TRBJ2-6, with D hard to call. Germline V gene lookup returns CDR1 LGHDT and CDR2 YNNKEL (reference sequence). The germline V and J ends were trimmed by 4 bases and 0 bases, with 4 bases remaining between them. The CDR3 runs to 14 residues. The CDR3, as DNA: TGTGCCAGCAGCCGAGCCTCTGGGGCCAACGTCCTGACTTTC. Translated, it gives CASSRASGANVLTF.

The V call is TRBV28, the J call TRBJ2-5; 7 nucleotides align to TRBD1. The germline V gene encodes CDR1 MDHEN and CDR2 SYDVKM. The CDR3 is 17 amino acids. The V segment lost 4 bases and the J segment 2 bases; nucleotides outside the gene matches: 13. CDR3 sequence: CASSSGQAAGLQETQYF. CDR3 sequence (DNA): TGTGCCAGCAGTTCAGGACAGGCCGCTGGGCTACAAGAGACCCAGTACTTC.

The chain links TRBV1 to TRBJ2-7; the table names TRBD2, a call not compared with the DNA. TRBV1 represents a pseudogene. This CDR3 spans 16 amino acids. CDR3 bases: TGCACCAGCAGCCAAGATCGGCTAGCGGGGTTCTACGAGCAGTACTTC. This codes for CTSSQDRLAGFYEQYF.

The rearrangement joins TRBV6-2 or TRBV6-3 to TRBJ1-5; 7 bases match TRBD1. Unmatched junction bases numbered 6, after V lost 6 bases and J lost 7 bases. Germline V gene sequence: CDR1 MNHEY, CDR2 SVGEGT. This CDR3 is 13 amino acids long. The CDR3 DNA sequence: TGTGCCAGCAGCCCGACAGGGAACCAGCCCCAGCATTTT. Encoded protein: CASSPTGNQPQHF.

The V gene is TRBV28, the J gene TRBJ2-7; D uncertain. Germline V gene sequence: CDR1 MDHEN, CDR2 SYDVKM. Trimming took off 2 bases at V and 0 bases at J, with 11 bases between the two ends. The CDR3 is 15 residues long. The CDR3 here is CASSLGGLSSYEQYF. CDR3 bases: TGTGCCAGCAGTTTAGGCGGCCTGAGCTCCTACGAGCAGTACTTC.

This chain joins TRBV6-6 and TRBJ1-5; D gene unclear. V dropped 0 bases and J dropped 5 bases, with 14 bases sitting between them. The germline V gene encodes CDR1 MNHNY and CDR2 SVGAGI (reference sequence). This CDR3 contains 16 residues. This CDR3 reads CASSYSYGYGDQPQHF. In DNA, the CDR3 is TGTGCCAGCAGTTACTCGTACGGGTACGGGGATCAGCCCCAGCATTTT.

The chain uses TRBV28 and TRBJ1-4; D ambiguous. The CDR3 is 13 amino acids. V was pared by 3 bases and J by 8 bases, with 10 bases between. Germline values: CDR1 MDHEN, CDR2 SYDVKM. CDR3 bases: TGTGCCAGCAGTTTTCAAGGGAGGGAAAAACTGTTTTTT. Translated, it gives CASSFQGREKLFF.

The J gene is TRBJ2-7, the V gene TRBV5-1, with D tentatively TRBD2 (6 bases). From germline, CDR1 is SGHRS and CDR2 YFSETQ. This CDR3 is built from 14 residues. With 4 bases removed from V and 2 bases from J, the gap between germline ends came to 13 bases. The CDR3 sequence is CASSPQGGAYEQYF. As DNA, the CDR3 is TGCGCCAGCAGCCCCCAGGGAGGCGCCTACGAGCAGTACTTC.

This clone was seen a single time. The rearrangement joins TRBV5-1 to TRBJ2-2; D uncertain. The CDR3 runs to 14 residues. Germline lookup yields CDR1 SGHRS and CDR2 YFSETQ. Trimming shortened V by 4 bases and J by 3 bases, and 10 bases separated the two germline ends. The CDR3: CASSRDMYTGELFF. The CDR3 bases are TGCGCCAGCAGCCGAGACATGTACACCGGGGAGCTGTTTTTT.

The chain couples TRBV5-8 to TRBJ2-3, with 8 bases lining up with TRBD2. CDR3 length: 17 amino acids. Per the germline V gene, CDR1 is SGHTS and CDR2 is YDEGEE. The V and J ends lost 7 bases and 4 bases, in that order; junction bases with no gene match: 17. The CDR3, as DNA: TGTGCCAGCGGGGTACGGGGGGGCCTTATCTCTCCAGATACGCAGTATTTT. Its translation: CASGVRGGLISPDTQYF.

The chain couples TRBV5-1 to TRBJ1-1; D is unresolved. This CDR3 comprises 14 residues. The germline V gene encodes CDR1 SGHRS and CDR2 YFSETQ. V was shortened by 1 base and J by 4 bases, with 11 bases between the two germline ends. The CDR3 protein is CASSLTGFGTEAFF. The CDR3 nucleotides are TGCGCCAGCAGCTTGACGGGGTTTGGCACTGAAGCTTTCTTT.